These T cell receptor beta chains were read from a single sample in a study of response to subunit inactivated influenza vaccine. TCRdb independently ran MiXCR on the RT-PCR reads; one entry per CDR3 protein. The repertoire consists of about 170,000 distinct CDR3 sequences, with over 8.5% occurring once and the leading ten covering around 40%. The sample consisted of CD8+ T cells sorted from PBMCs, taken about 24 months after vaccination. These receptors all stem from a man aged 50-75 years who received an inactivated influenza vaccine. Both conserved end residues are part of each CDR3. The order of the fields is CDR3 length, clone size, J gene, V gene, CDR3 protein. A clone size is listed for some rows: how often the clone was seen (once, few, many), or a class if it is expanded.

>16|few|TRBJ2-2|TRBV12-3/TRBV12-4
CASLPRRGPSTGELFF
>13|.|TRBJ2-7|TRBV7-9
CASRDGATYEQYF
>14|.|TRBJ2-1|TRBV6-5
CASSFPGPVYEQFF
>13|few|TRBJ2-5|TRBV3-1
CASSLGRKETQYF
>16|.|TRBJ2-3|TRBV6-1
CASSETSGSSTDTQYF
>15|.|TRBJ2-5|TRBV19
CASSWGTSGQETQYF
>17|.|TRBJ2-2|TRBV6-7
CASSYIGQGEDTGELFF
>15|.|TRBJ2-5|TRBV18
CASSPPGGIGKTQYF
>16|.|TRBJ2-7|TRBV5-1
CASTTGVSGNLYEQYF
>15|many|TRBJ2-7|TRBV4-3
CASSQDRYISYEQYF
>12|many|TRBJ2-7|TRBV7-9
CASSSGYSGQYF
>13|few|TRBJ2-1|TRBV12-3/TRBV12-4
CASSGVREGEQFF
>18|.|TRBJ2-1|TRBV20-1
CSARAPGSHLGSGNEQFF
>15|.|TRBJ2-7|TRBV12-3/TRBV12-4
CASSSPGLAGYEQYF
>12|many|TRBJ2-1|TRBV10-3
CAISDIYNEQFF
>15|few|TRBJ2-7|TRBV3-1
CASSQESGWVYEQYF
>13|.|TRBJ2-7|TRBV6-2/TRBV6-3
CASSSFSIYEQYF
>14|few|TRBJ2-7|TRBV18
CASSPAPAGIEQYF
>13|.|TRBJ1-5|TRBV12-3/TRBV12-4
CASSLFLDQPQHF
>14|few|TRBJ2-7|TRBV27
CASSLSGGTYEQYF
>15|many|TRBJ1-4|TRBV28
CASSPGTSRREKLFF
>12|.|TRBJ2-7|TRBV2
CAGRQGAYEQYF
>16|many|TRBJ2-3|TRBV4-2
CASSHLAGGPADTQYF
>15|.|TRBJ1-2|TRBV4-3
CASSQDLKVNYGYTF
>13|.|TRBJ2-3|TRBV30
CAWSVWVQDTQYF
>14|many|TRBJ1-2|TRBV21-1
CASSKAGQGRGYTF
>15|few|TRBJ2-7|TRBV6-1
CASSLTGTNSYEQYF
>14|.|TRBJ2-7|TRBV28
CASSLAEASYEQYF
>16|.|TRBJ2-4|TRBV6-5
CASSYPPGQGKNIQYF
>14|few|TRBJ1-2|TRBV12-3/TRBV12-4
CASRRDWDPYGYTF
>15|.|TRBJ2-1|TRBV6-5
CASSYQAGVYNEQFF
>12|few|TRBJ2-1|TRBV12-3/TRBV12-4
CASSFGGQMEFF
>15|many|TRBJ2-7|TRBV4-1
CASSQEGTGGWEQYF
>14|.|TRBJ2-4|TRBV28
CASSFGGQGNIQYF
>14|few|TRBJ2-1|TRBV28
CASSFLAGGGEQFF
>13|few|TRBJ2-2|TRBV10-2
CASSEGNTGELFF
>12|few|TRBJ2-1|TRBV7-9
CASSPTGESLFF
>16|.|TRBJ1-4|TRBV7-9
CASSLSWDRRNEKLFF
>16|.|TRBJ2-2|TRBV20-1
CSASMNRNFNTGELFF
>16|.|TRBJ2-5|TRBV11-2
CASSLVGLAGPGTQYF
>15|many|TRBJ2-3|TRBV15
CATSRLAASTDTQYF
>13|few|TRBJ1-5|TRBV5-5
CASSPTANQPQHF
>15|.|TRBJ2-1|TRBV20-1
CSAREPLRELHEQFF
>14|few|TRBJ2-7|TRBV4-1
CASSQETSIYEQYF
>12|many|TRBJ2-7|TRBV29-1
CSVRTETYEQYF